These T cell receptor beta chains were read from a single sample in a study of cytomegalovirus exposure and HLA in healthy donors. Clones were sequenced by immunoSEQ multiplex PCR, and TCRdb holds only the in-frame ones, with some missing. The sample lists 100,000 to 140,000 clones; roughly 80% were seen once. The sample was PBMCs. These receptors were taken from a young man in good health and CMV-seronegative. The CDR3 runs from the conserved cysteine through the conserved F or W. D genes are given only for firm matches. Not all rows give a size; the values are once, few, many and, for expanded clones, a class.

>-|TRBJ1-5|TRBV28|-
CAAWGRASSNQPQHF
TGTGCCGCGTGGGGGAGGGCCTCTAGCAATCAGCCCCAGCATTTT
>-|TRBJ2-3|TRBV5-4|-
CASSLGGADTQYF
TGTGCCAGCAGCTTGGGCGGGGCTGATACGCAGTATTTT
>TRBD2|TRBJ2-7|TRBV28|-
CASRQAGLSYEQYF
TGTGCCAGCAGGCAAGCGGGACTAAGTTACGAGCAGTACTTC
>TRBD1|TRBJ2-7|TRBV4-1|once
CASSQPGTAYEQYF
TGCGCCAGCAGCCAACCCGGGACAGCCTACGAGCAGTACTTC
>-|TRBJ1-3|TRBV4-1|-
CASSQDPREAYPRYTIYF
TGCGCCAGCAGCCAAGATCCTCGTGAGGCCTACCCGAGGTACACCATATATTTT
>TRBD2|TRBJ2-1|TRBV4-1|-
CASSRGTSGNNEQFF
TGCGCCAGCAGCCGAGGGACTAGCGGGAACAATGAGCAGTTCTTC
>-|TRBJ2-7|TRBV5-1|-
CASSLEGFYEQYF
TGCGCCAGCAGCTTGGAGGGGTTCTACGAGCAGTACTTC
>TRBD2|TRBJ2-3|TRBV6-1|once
CASSPRGSGKDTQYF
TGTGCCAGCAGCCCCCGTGGTAGCGGGAAAGATACGCAGTATTTT
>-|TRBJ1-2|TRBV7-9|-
CASSLGATNYGYTF
TGTGCCAGCAGCTTAGGGGCGACGAACTATGGCTACACCTTC
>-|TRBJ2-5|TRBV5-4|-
CASSSTGETQYF
TGTGCCAGCAGCTCAACGGGAGAGACCCAGTACTTC
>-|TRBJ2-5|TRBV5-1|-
CASSLGGLDGETQYF
TGCGCCAGCAGCTTGGGCGGTTTGGATGGAGAGACCCAGTACTTC
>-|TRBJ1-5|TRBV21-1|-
CARGGSNQPQHF
TGTGCCAGAGGGGGAAGCAATCAGCCCCAGCATTTT
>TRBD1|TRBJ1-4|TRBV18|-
CASSPRTGPNEKLFF
TGTGCCAGCTCACCCCGGACAGGGCCGAATGAAAAACTGTTTTTT
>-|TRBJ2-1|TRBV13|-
CASSLQGFNEQFF
TGTGCCAGCAGCTTACAGGGATTCAATGAGCAGTTCTTC
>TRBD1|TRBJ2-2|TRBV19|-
CASRRGQGGTGELFF
TGTGCCAGTAGACGGGGACAGGGCGGCACCGGGGAGCTGTTTTTT
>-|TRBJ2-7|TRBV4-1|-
CASSQDPLLRGGQYF
TGCGCCAGCAGCCAAGACCCCCTTTTGAGGGGGGGGCAGTACTTC
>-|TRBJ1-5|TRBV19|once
CASRVGGQPQHF
TGTGCCAGTAGGGTAGGGGGTCAGCCCCAGCATTTT
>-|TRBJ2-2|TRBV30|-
CAWSVLAPPTGELFF
TGTGCCTGGAGTGTTCTAGCTCCTCCCACCGGGGAGCTGTTTTTT
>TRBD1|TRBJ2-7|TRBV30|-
CAWGQAYEQYF
TGTGCCTGGGGACAGGCCTACGAGCAGTACTTC
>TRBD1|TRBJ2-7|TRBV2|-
CAILDRAYEQYF
TGTGCCATACTGGACAGGGCCTACGAGCAGTACTTC
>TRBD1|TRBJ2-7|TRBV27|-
CASSSPGQGSEQYF
TGTGCCAGCAGTTCACCGGGACAGGGAAGCGAGCAGTACTTC
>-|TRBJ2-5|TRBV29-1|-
CSVGDTQETQYF
TGCAGCGTTGGGGACACTCAAGAGACCCAGTACTTC
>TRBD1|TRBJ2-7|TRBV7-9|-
CASSTRTGNYEQYF
TGTGCCAGCAGCACCCGGACAGGGAACTACGAGCAGTACTTC
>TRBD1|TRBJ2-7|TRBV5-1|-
CASSFRTGPSYEQYF
TGCGCCAGCAGCTTCCGGACAGGGCCCTCCTACGAGCAGTACTTC
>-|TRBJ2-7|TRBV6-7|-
CATNGTLRTYEQYF
TGTGCCACCAACGGGACTTTAAGGACCTACGAGCAGTACTTC
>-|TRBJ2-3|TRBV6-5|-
CASSPTSGTDTQYF
TGTGCCAGCAGTCCCACGAGCGGCACAGATACGCAGTATTTT
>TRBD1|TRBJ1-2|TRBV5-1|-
CASSLSSSGQGARGYTF
TGCGCCAGCAGCCTCTCCTCCTCGGGACAGGGGGCGCGCGGCTACACCTTC
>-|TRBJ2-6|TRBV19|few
CASRMGSSGANVLTF
TGTGCCAGTAGGATGGGGAGCTCTGGGGCCAACGTCCTGACTTTC
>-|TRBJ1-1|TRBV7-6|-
CASSAGLGYTEAFF
TGTGCCAGCAGCGCCGGCCTCGGGTACACTGAAGCTTTCTTT
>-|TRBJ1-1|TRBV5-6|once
CASSYRGTEGLGGAFF
TGTGCCAGCAGCTACCGAGGGACGGAGGGGCTTGGTGGAGCTTTCTTT
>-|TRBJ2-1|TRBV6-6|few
CASSSSEGLEQFF
TGTGCCAGCAGTTCCTCGGAGGGCCTTGAGCAGTTCTTC
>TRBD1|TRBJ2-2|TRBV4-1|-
CASSLWTGGTGELFF
TGCGCCAGCAGCCTTTGGACAGGGGGCACCGGGGAGCTGTTTTTT
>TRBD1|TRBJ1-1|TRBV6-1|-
CASSRQGTEAFF
TGTGCCAGCAGTCGACAGGGTACTGAAGCTTTCTTT
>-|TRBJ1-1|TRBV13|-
CASSGRLNTEAFF
TGTGCCAGCAGCGGCCGATTGAACACTGAAGCTTTCTTT
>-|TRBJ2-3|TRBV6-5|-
CASNPGSTDTQYF
TGTGCCAGCAATCCAGGTAGCACAGATACGCAGTATTTT
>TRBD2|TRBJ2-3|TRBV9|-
CASSPGTSLTYTQYF
TGTGCCAGCAGCCCCGGGACTAGCCTCACATATACGCAGTATTTT